These T cell receptor beta chains were read from a single sample in a study of T cell clones after liver transplantation. The assay was immunoSEQ multiplex PCR, and TCRdb's table has in-frame clones only and misses some. The repertoire holds over 60,000 clones, with roughly 80% as singletons. The sample consisted of CD4+ T cells from blood, taken before liver transplant. The receptors derive from a human donor who received a liver transplant. Both conserved end residues are trimmed from each CDR3. A D gene is named only where the DNA matches it firmly.

j_gene | d_gene | v_gene | CDR3aa
TRBJ2-5 | - | TRBV7-9 | ASSLLAVPGETQY
TRBJ1-3 | - | TRBV5-1 | ASSLAPRSSGNTIY
TRBJ1-5 | - | TRBV7-2 | ASSLGRRAGYDPQH
TRBJ1-1 | - | TRBV5-1 | ASSSSGAGNTEAF
TRBJ2-7 | TRBD1 | TRBV14 | ASSPWGQGTYEQY
TRBJ2-7 | - | TRBV2 | ASRAPTLAYEQY
TRBJ1-2 | - | TRBV18 | ASSSAGAPDYGYT
TRBJ2-3 | - | TRBV10-3 | AISAATDTQY
TRBJ2-1 | - | TRBV2 | ASKDLSSYNEQF
TRBJ2-2 | TRBD2 | TRBV5-1 | ASSPSGVAGGSRTGELF
TRBJ2-7 | - | TRBV5-1 | ASSLAPRTTYEQY
TRBJ1-2 | TRBD1 | TRBV29-1 | SVSRDRGDGYT
TRBJ2-5 | - | TRBV19 | ASSIGGTLQETQY
TRBJ2-1 | - | TRBV19 | ASSASQDYNEQF
TRBJ2-6 | TRBD1 | TRBV7-9 | ASSPGTGGRAGANVLT
TRBJ2-7 | - | TRBV6-5 | ASSRLDSEQY
TRBJ2-3 | - | TRBV7-2 | ASSRMADTQY
TRBJ2-1 | TRBD2 | TRBV4-1 | ASSPIAGGFYNEQF
TRBJ1-2 | - | TRBV28 | ASSLRGRLPGYT
TRBJ2-1 | - | TRBV28 | ASSQQGIGEQF
TRBJ2-2 | - | TRBV10-2 | ASTEPGLYTGELF
TRBJ2-2 | - | TRBV9 | ASSVAVNTGELF
TRBJ1-3 | - | TRBV28 | ASTPWTNSGNTIY
TRBJ2-7 | TRBD2 | TRBV27 | ASSLRVAGFYEQY
TRBJ1-1 | - | TRBV18 | ASSPSGPLPSLNTEAF
TRBJ1-2 | - | TRBV6-4 | ASSVDSKGHYGYT
TRBJ1-2 | - | TRBV7-9 | ASSLAQQGSGYT
TRBJ1-5 | - | TRBV19 | ASSRQGAVSNQPQH
TRBJ1-2 | TRBD1 | TRBV7-9 | ASSSRTGANYGYT
TRBJ1-5 | - | TRBV28 | ASSLYTALSNQPQH
TRBJ1-1 | TRBD1 | TRBV7-2 | ASSLGGTVEAF
TRBJ1-1 | TRBD1 | TRBV7-9 | ASSSPGTGVSNTEAF
TRBJ2-1 | TRBD1 | TRBV7-8 | ASSYGQGGGEQF
TRBJ2-5 | TRBD2 | TRBV11-2 | ASSRAGTRGEETQY
TRBJ1-1 | - | TRBV5-4 | ASRLGGKRNTEAF
TRBJ2-3 | - | TRBV5-1 | ASSPGLGTDTQY
TRBJ2-1 | - | TRBV28 | ASSPLGSAGRYNEQF
TRBJ2-3 | TRBD2 | TRBV7-3 | ASSSGTSRGTDTQY
TRBJ1-1 | - | TRBV2 | ASSADRNTEAF
TRBJ2-1 | TRBD2 | TRBV6-1 | ASTMTSGSPNEQF
TRBJ2-7 | - | TRBV6-6 | ASSYVATYEQY
TRBJ2-4 | - | TRBV4-1 | ASSPSPGPQRAKNIQY
TRBJ2-7 | TRBD2 | TRBV28 | ASSLPPGSGSNSYEQY
TRBJ2-3 | - | TRBV27 | ASSPKRFRAVSDTQY
TRBJ1-1 | - | TRBV10-1 | ASSESRPPEAAF
TRBJ2-7 | - | TRBV6-1 | ASSEGAYEQY
TRBJ2-3 | - | TRBV5-1 | ASSLGDTDTQY
TRBJ2-2 | - | TRBV9 | ASSVPYPTGELF